This TCR beta chain emerged from a study of response to subunit inactivated influenza vaccine. Points from the study as a whole: The authors suggested that few new T cells are recruited per seasonal influenza vaccination.

A single record per CDR3 protein comes from TCRdb applying MiXCR to the RT-PCR reads. The sample records more than 700,000 distinct CDR3 sequences, around 20% being singletons. This clonotype was found a few times. Its cognate antigen is unknown. This CDR3 comprises 14 residues. Trimming left V 7 bases short and J 6 bases short, with 15 bases between. The V and J genes are TRBV12-3 or TRBV12-4 and TRBJ2-2; D ambiguous. The sequencing used PBMCs from blood, collected roughly 5 days after vaccination. This TCR was recovered from a man over 45 who received an inactivated influenza vaccine. The CDR3 region is CASTRALGPGELFF. The CDR3 DNA reads TGTGCCAGCACTCGGGCCCTGGGCCCCGGGGAGCTGTTTTTT.